This T cell receptor beta chain was observed in a study of blood T cell repertoires in COVID-19. Only in-frame clones appear in the TCRdb table, and some are missing; sequencing was by immunoSEQ multiplex PCR. This repertoire shows about 150,000 clones, approximately 81% found once; its top ten account for about 8%. Those enrolled, adults aged about 18 to 89 years, came from roughly 22 US areas. The length of the CDR3 is 15 residues. CDR1 is SGHTS and CDR2 is YDEGEE in the germline V gene. The V segment lost 4 bases and the J segment 10 bases; nucleotides outside the gene matches: 5. This clonotype originated in a woman in her fifties or sixties who had recovered from COVID-19. Sequenced input: PBMCs or T cells enriched from blood (not recorded which). J is TRBJ2-1 and V is TRBV5-8, with TRBD2 matching over 16 bases. The CDR3 DNA reads TGTGCCAGCAGCCTCGGGACTAGCGGGGGGGCGGAGCAGTTCTTC. Its protein is CASSLGTSGGAEQFF.